The present TCR beta chain was sequenced within a study of PD-1 blockade in classical Hodgkin lymphoma. Study-level results: Before treatment, complete responders showed about the same diversity as newly diagnosed patients. Healthy donors reportedly exceeded newly diagnosed patients in baseline TCR diversity. CD8+ TCR diversity did not rise significantly by C4D1, unlike CD4+.

About this clone itself: Its specificity is not known.

The time point is: cycle 4 day 1 (C4D1), after about 6 weeks of nivolumab. Following autologous stem cell transplantation, relapse occurred in every patient, and exposure to brentuximab vedotin varied. Complete response, partial response or progressive disease were the best responses. The CDR3 length is 15 residues. V dropped 4 bases and J dropped 2; count of bases not matched to a gene: 3. The V gene's germline CDR1 is SGHRS and CDR2 YFSETQ. The protocol was immunoSEQ multiplex PCR, while the TCRdb copy is restricted to in-frame clones and leaves out a portion. The sample carries around 9,600 clones, 87% recorded once.

V is TRBV5-1 and J is TRBJ2-1, with 10 nucleotides matching TRBD2. The receptor's source is a human donor with classical Hodgkin lymphoma. The material sequenced was peripheral blood mononuclear cells (PBMCs), taken before the fourth cycle of nivolumab. The CDR3: CASSTSGGAYNEQFF. The CDR3 DNA reads as TGCGCCAGCAGCACAAGCGGGGGGGCCTACAATGAGCAGTTCTTC.